The 6 T cell receptor beta chains given below trace back to one sample, sequenced in a study of cytomegalovirus exposure and HLA in healthy donors. Primers included in the PCR were 60 Vbeta and 13 Jbeta primers. TCRdb keeps only in-frame clones here, not all; method: immunoSEQ multiplex PCR. This sample has tens of thousands of clones, with around 74% found just once. The sequencing input was PBMCs. Every receptor here comes from a young man in good health and CMV-seronegative.

The chain recombines TRBV30 with TRBJ1-5, with D possibly matching TRBD1 (6 bases). Trimming took off 3 bases at V and 1 base at J, with 10 bases between the two ends. The CDR3 is 14 amino acids. CDR1 GTSNPN and CDR2 SVGIG come from the germline V gene (reference sequence). CDR3 DNA sequence: TGTGCCTGGAGGGCCGGGACAAGCAATCAGCCCCAGCATTTT. This codes for CAWRAGTSNQPQHF.

This chain uses TRBV6-1 with TRBJ2-5; D remains unclear. CDR1 MNHNS and CDR2 SASEGT come from the germline V gene. Trimming shortened V by 5 bases and J by 5 bases, and 9 bases separated the two germline ends. The CDR3 has 12 residues. The CDR3 sequence: CASSYNGETQYF. The CDR3, as DNA: TGTGCCAGCAGTTATAACGGGGAGACCCAGTACTTC.

V and J are TRBV25-1 and TRBJ2-1; 8 bases agree with TRBD1. V lost 10 bases to trimming and J lost 7 bases; unmatched junction nucleotides: 15. This CDR3 region has 15 residues. Germline V lookup: CDR1 MGHDK, CDR2 SYGVNS. CDR3 in amino acids: CATNGPRGRLNEQFF. CDR3 sequence (DNA): TGTGCCACCAATGGTCCCAGGGGGCGGTTGAATGAGCAGTTCTTC.

The sample holds one count of this clone. This rearrangement joins TRBV4-1 to TRBJ1-3; possibly TRBD1 for D (5 bases). This CDR3 has 16 residues. V dropped 1 base and J dropped 4 bases, with 14 bases sitting between them. CDR1 and CDR2 (germline): MGHRA, YSYEKL. The CDR3 spells CASSQVVRETGNTIYF. In DNA, the CDR3 is TGCGCCAGCAGCCAAGTGGTCAGGGAAACGGGAAACACCATATATTTT.

This chain links TRBV2 with TRBJ2-1, with 9 nucleotides matching TRBD2. The V gene end was trimmed by 5 bases and the J gene end by 1 base; junction bases not matched to a gene: 6. There are 16 residues in the CDR3. CDR1 is SNHLY and CDR2 is FYNNEI in the germline V gene. CDR3 in DNA: TGTGCCAGCAGTAAGGTAGCGGGAGCTTCCTACAATGAGCAGTTCTTC. This translates into CASSKVAGASYNEQFF. Drawing the rest from reference TRBV2 and TRBJ2-1, the complete variable domain is EPEVTQTPSHQVTQMGQEVILRCVPISNHLYFYWYRQILGQKVEFLVSFYNNEISEKSEIFDDQFSVERPDGSNFTLKIRSTKLEDSAMYFCASSKVAGASYNEQFFGPGTRLTVL.

The chain joins TRBV13 to TRBJ1-6; 7 nucleotides match TRBD1. V lost 5 bases, J lost 7 bases, and 5 bases stayed unmatched. CDR1 is PRHDT and CDR2 is FYEKMQ in the germline V gene (reference sequence). This CDR3 spans 14 amino acids. Here the CDR3 reads CASSAGTENSPLHF. The CDR3 nucleotides read TGTGCCAGCAGCGCCGGGACAGAAAATTCACCCCTCCACTTT.